The following is a T cell receptor (beta chain) sequence with its context. CDR3 length: 15 amino acids. Between the trimmed V and J ends, which lost 5 bases and 2 bases, there was a span of 10 bases. Germline-derived CDR1 and CDR2 are SNHLY and FYNNEI. This sample is part of a study of blood T cell repertoires in COVID-19. Overall study: Nucleic acid was either cDNA or gDNA, and it came from T cells, B-cell-depleted T cells, or PBMCs.

The repertoire was sequenced with immunoSEQ multiplex PCR; TCRdb's copy has only in-frame clones and lacks some. This table has 150,000 to 200,000 clones, 74% appearing once. This chain connects TRBV2 to TRBJ2-6; unclear D gene. Sequenced input: peripheral blood. This TCR came from a woman of 80 years or more with acute or convalescent COVID-19. The DNA of the CDR3 is TGTGCCAGCAGTTCCCAGTTGACTGGGGCCAACGTCCTGACTTTC. Translating it yields CASSSQLTGANVLTF.